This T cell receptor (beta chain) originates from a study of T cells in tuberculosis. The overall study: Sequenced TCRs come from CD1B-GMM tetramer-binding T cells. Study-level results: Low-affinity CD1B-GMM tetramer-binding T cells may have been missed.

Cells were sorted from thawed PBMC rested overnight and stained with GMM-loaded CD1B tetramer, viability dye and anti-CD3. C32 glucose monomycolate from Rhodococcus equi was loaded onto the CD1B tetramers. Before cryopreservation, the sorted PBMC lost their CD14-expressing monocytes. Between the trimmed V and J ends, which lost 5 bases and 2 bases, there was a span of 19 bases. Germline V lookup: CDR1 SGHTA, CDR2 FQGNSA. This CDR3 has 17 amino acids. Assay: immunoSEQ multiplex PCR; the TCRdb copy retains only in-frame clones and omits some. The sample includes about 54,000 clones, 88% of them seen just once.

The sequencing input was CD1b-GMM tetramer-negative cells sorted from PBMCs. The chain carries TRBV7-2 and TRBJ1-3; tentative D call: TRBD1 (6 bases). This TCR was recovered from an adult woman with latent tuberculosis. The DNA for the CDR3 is TGTGCCAGCAGCACTAGAATTTCGGACAGCCCTGGAAACACCATATATTTT. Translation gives CASSTRISDSPGNTIYF.